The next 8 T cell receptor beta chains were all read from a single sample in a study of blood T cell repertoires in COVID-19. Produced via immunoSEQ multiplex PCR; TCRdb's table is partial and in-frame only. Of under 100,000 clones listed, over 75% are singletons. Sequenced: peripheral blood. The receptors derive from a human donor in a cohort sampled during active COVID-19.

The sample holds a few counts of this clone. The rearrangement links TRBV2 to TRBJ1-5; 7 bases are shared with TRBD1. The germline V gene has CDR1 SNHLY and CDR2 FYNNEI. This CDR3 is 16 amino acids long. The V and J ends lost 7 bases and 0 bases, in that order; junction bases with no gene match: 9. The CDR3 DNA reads TGTGCCAGCAAGGTTCGGGACAGTTATAGCAATCAGCCCCAGCATTTT. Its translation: CASKVRDSYSNQPQHF.

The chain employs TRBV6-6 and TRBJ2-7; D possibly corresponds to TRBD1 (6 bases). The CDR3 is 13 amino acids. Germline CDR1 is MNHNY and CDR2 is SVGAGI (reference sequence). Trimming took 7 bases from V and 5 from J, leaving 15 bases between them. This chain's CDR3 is CASTTQGFHEQYF. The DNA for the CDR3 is TGTGCCAGCACCACACAGGGTTTCCACGAGCAGTACTTC.

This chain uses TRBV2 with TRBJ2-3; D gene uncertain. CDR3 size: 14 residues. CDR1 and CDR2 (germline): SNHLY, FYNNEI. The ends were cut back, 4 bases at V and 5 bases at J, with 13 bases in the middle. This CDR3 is CASSVKMTLDTQYF. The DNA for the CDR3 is TGTGCCAGCAGTGTTAAGATGACTTTAGATACGCAGTATTTT.

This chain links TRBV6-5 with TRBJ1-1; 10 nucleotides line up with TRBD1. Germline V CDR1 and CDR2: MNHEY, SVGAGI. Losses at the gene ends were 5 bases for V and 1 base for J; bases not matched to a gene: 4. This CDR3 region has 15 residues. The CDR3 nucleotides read TGTGCCAGCAGTCCGGGGGACAGGGGGAACACTGAAGCTTTCTTT. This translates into CASSPGDRGNTEAFF.

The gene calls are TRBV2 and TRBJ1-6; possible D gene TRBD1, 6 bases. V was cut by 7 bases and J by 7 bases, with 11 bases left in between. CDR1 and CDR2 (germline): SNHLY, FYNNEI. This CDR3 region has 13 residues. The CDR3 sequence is CASKRDNNSPLHF. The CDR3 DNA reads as TGTGCCAGCAAAAGGGACAACAATTCACCCCTCCACTTT.

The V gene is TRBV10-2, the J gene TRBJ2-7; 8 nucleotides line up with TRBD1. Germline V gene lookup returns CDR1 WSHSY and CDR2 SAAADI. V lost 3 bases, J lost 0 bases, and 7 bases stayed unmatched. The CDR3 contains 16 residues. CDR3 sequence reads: CASSDPGQANSYEQYF. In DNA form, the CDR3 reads TGCGCCAGCAGTGACCCGGGACAGGCGAACTCCTACGAGCAGTACTTC.

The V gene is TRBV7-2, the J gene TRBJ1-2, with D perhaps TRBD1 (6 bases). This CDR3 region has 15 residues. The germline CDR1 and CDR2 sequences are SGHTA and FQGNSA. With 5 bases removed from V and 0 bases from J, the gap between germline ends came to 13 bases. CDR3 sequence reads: CASSTGPSSNYGYTF. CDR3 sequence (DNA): TGTGCCAGCAGCACAGGGCCTTCCTCTAACTATGGCTACACCTTC.

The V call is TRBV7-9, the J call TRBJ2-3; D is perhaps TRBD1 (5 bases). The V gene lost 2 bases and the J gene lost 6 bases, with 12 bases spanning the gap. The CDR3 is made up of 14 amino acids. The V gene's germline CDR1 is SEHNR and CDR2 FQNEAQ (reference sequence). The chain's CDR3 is CASSLLQGSDTQYF. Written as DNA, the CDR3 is TGTGCCAGCAGCTTACTCCAGGGCAGCGATACGCAGTATTTT. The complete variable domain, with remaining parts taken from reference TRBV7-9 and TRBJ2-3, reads DTGVSQNPRHKITKRGQNVTFRCDPISEHNRLYWYRQTLGQGPEFLTYFQNEAQLEKSRLLSDRFSAERPKGSFSTLEIQRTEQGDSAMYLCASSLLQGSDTQYFGPGTRLTVL.